Below are 14 T cell receptor beta chains sequenced from a single sample in a study of blood T cell repertoires in COVID-19. Assay used: immunoSEQ multiplex PCR; TCRdb lists only in-frame clones, some missing. This table holds about 130,000 clones, about nine tenths found once. Sequencing was carried out using peripheral blood. These receptor sequences come from a man aged 45 to 65 with active COVID-19.

The V gene is TRBV5-4, the J gene TRBJ2-1, with TRBD2 matching 12 bases. The CDR3 sequence is 17 residues long. CDR1 is SGHNT and CDR2 is YYREEE in the germline V gene (reference sequence). Losses at the gene ends were 4 bases for V and 5 bases for J; bases not matched to a gene: 10. CDR3 sequence reads: CASSVIRLAGVDNEQFF. CDR3 in DNA: TGTGCCAGCAGCGTAATAAGACTAGCGGGGGTAGACAATGAGCAGTTCTTC.

The V call is TRBV11-2, the J call TRBJ1-1, with TRBD1 as a possible D gene (6 bases). Per germline, CDR1 SGHAT and CDR2 FQNNGV. The CDR3 covers 16 residues. Trimming took 5 bases from V and 1 from J, leaving 17 bases between them. The CDR3 region has the DNA TGTGCCAGCAGCCGGGCAGGGGCGGTTGGGAACACTGAAGCTTTCTTT. Translating gives CASSRAGAVGNTEAFF.

V is TRBV18 and J is TRBJ1-2; 8 positions match TRBD1. The CDR3 sequence is 18 residues long. After removal of 5 bases from V and 1 base from J, the junction contained 15 bases not matched to a gene. CDR1 and CDR2 (germline): KGHSH, LQKENI. The CDR3 DNA reads TGTGCCAGCTCATTTCGGGGCGCAGGGGGCGACTTTAACTATGGCTACACCTTC. It translates to CASSFRGAGGDFNYGYTF. Supplemented by reference TRBV18 and TRBJ1-2, the full variable domain reads NAGVMQNPRHLVRRRGQEARLRCSPMKGHSHVYWYRQLPEEGLKFMVYLQKENIIDESGMPKERFSAEFPKEGPSILRIQQVVRGDSAAYFCASSFRGAGGDFNYGYTFGSGTRLTVV.

CDR3 in amino acids: CASSQLRTSGLETQYF. Here the CDR3 DNA reads TGTGCCAGCAGCCAACTTAGGACTAGCGGGTTGGAGACCCAGTACTTC. The J gene is TRBJ2-5, the V gene TRBV3-1 (or the pseudogene TRBV3-2), with TRBD2 matching 11 bases. V trimming: 2 bases; J trimming: 5 bases; junction bases outside the gene matches: 7. Germline V gives CDR1 LGHDT, CDR2 YNNKEL (reference sequence). The CDR3 spans 16 residues.

This clone was found once. The rearrangement links TRBV25-1 to TRBJ2-2; 15 bases agree with TRBD2. This CDR3 is 18 amino acids long. CDR1 MGHDK and CDR2 SYGVNS come from the germline V gene. Trimming removed 4 bases from V and 1 base from J; junction bases left unmatched: 4. The CDR3 DNA reads TGTGCCAGCAGTGCGGGACTAGCGGGAGGCTTGAACACCGGGGAGCTGTTTTTT. It is translated as CASSAGLAGGLNTGELFF.

CDR3 nucleotides: TGTGCCAGCAGCTTGGTCACCGGCTACAATGAGCAGTTCTTC. Translating it yields CASSLVTGYNEQFF. The rearrangement joins TRBV5-6 to TRBJ2-1; D call uncertain. Looked up from germline, CDR1 is SGHDT and CDR2 is YYEEEE. V lost 0 bases and J 3 bases, leaving 7 bases between the germline ends. The CDR3 loop spans 14 amino acids. The full variable domain, completed using reference TRBV5-6 and TRBJ2-1, is DAGVTQSPTHLIKTRGQQVTLRCSPKSGHDTVSWYQQALGQGPQFIFQYYEEEERQRGNFPDRFSGHQFPNYSSELNVNALLLGDSALYLCASSLVTGYNEQFFGPGTRLTVL.

The rearrangement links TRBV4-2 to TRBJ2-1, with TRBD1 matching over 8 bases. The V gene's germline CDR1 is LGHNA and CDR2 YNFKEQ. This CDR3 spans 13 amino acids. Losses at the gene ends were 1 base for V and 12 bases for J; bases not matched to a gene: 5. The CDR3: CASSQGQGIAQFF. CDR3 nucleotide sequence: TGTGCCAGCAGCCAAGGACAGGGGATAGCGCAGTTCTTC.

The rearrangement joins TRBV27 to TRBJ2-1, with D unresolved. The CDR3 runs to 12 residues. CDR1 is MNHEY, CDR2 SMNVEV, per germline (reference sequence). Trimming took off 6 bases at V and 10 bases at J, with 13 bases between the two ends. The CDR3 DNA is TGTGCCAGCAGAGGCCTCGCAGGAGAGCAGTTCTTC. It encodes CASRGLAGEQFF.

The chain has TRBV5-4 and TRBJ2-7, with 8 nucleotides matching TRBD1. The CDR3 has 14 residues. CDR1 and CDR2 from the germline V gene are SGHNT and YYREEE (reference sequence). The J segment lost 7 bases and the V segment lost 4 bases, leaving 10 bases of the junction unmatched. This CDR3 reads CASSPGTGAREQYF. As DNA, the CDR3 is TGTGCCAGCAGCCCCGGGACAGGAGCGAGGGAGCAGTACTTC.

This sequence joins TRBV5-8 and TRBJ2-7; 9 positions agree with TRBD1. Per the germline V gene, CDR1 is SGHTS and CDR2 is YDEGEE. J gave up 2 bases and V 5 bases, and 8 bases lay outside the gene matches. There are 15 residues in the CDR3. In DNA form, the CDR3 reads TGTGCCAGCAGAAAACAGGGGGCTGTAACCTACGAGCAGTACGTC. This translates into CASRKQGAVTYEQYV.

This sequence joins TRBV29-1 and TRBJ2-3; 9 nucleotides align to TRBD1. From germline, CDR1 is SQVTM and CDR2 ANQGSEA. This CDR3 is 17 amino acids long. The J segment lost 6 bases and the V segment lost 1 base, leaving 14 bases of the junction unmatched. In DNA form, the CDR3 reads TGCAGCGTTGAAGGGTCCCGGGACAGGGAATCGTCGGATACGCAGTATTTT. Translated, it gives CSVEGSRDRESSDTQYF.

The chain recombines TRBV19 with TRBJ1-5, with a weak D call TRBD1 (5 bases). The germline gives CDR1 LNHDA, CDR2 SQIVND (reference sequence). The V end lost 5 bases, the J end lost 3 bases, and 17 bases lay between the germline ends. This CDR3 is built from 16 residues. The CDR3 loop is CASSLQVFKVNQPQHF. The DNA for the CDR3 is TGTGCCAGTAGTCTACAGGTGTTTAAGGTCAATCAGCCCCAGCATTTT.

The CDR3 here is CASSQGVSGGARETQYF. CDR3 DNA: TGTGCCAGCAGCCAAGGGGTTAGCGGGGGGGCACGCGAGACCCAGTACTTC. The chain joins TRBV4-2 to TRBJ2-5; 11 bases map to TRBD2. The CDR3 length is 17 residues. V lost 1 base, J lost 5 bases, and 9 bases stayed unmatched. From germline, CDR1 is LGHNA and CDR2 YNFKEQ.

The chain uses TRBV12-3 or TRBV12-4 and TRBJ2-2, with a possible D match to TRBD2 (5 bases). Trimming pared 4 bases from V and 7 bases from J, leaving 10 bases between. This CDR3 contains 13 residues. CDR3 sequence (DNA): TGTGCCAGCAGTTCACGGGCGGGCGGGGAGCTGTTTTTT. It codes for CASSSRAGGELFF.